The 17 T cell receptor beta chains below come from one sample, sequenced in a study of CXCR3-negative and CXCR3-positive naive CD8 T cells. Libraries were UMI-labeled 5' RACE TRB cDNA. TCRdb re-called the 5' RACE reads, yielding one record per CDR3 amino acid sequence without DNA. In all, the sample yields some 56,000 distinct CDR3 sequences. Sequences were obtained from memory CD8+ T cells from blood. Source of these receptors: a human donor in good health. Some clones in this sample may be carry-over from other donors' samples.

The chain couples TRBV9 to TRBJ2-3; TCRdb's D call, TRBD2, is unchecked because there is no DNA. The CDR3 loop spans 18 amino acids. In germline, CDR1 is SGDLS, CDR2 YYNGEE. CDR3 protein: CASSALGLAGIPTDTQYF. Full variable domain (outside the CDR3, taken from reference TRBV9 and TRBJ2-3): DSGVTQTPKHLITATGQRVTLRCSPRSGDLSVYWYQQSLDQGLQFLIQYYNGEERAKGNILERFSAQQFPDLHSELNLSSLELGDSALYFCASSALGLAGIPTDTQYFGPGTRLTVL.

The CDR3 loop is CASSQRSQGCEDTGELFF. V and J are TRBV23-1 and TRBJ2-2; TCRdb designates TRBD1, a call that cannot be tested without DNA. TRBV23-1 is an open reading frame whose function is uncertain. There are 18 residues in the CDR3.

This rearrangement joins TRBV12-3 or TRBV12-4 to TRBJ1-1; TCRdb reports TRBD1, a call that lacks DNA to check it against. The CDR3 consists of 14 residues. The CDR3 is CASSLGQMNTEAFF.

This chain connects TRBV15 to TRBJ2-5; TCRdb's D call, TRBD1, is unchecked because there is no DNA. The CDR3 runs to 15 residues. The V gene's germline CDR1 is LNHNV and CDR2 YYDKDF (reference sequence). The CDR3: CATSDYRGRRETQYF.

CDR3 region: CASSQDGSDRGQLINANTGELFF. The chain employs TRBV14 and TRBJ2-2; checking the TCRdb D call of TRBD1 is not possible without DNA. The CDR3 is made up of 23 amino acids. The V gene's germline CDR1 is SGHDN and CDR2 FVKESK.

The CDR3 spells CASSQESTGVSYEQYF. The chain has TRBV4-3 and TRBJ2-7; absent DNA, TCRdb's TRBD1 call cannot be checked. This CDR3 contains 16 residues. Germline-derived CDR1 and CDR2 are LGHNA and YSLEER.

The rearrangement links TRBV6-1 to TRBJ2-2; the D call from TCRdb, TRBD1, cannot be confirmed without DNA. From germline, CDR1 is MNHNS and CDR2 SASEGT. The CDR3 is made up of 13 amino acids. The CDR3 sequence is CASMQGHTGELFF.

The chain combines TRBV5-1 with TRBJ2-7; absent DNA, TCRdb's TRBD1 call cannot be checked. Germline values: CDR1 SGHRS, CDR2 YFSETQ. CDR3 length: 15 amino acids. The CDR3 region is CASSTRVYGLVEQYF.

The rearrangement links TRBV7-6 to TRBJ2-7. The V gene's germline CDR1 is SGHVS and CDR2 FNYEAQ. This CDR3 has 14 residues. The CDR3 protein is CASSDTIDTYEQYF.

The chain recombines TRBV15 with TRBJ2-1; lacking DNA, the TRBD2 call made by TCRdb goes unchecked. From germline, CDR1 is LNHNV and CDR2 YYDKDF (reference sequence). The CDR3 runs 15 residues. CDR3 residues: CATSGSSGRADEQFF.

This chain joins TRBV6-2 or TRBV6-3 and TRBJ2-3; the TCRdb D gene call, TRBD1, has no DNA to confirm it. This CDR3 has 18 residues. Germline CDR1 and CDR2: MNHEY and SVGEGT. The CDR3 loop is CASSYPFATGVNTDTQYF.

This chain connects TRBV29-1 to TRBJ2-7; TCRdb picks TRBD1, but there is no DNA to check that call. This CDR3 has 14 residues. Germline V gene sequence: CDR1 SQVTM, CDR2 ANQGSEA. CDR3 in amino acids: CSVEHPGQGYEQYF.

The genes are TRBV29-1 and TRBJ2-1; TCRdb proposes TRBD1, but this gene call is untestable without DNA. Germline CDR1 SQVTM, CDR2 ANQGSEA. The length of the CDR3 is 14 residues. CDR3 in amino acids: CSVDGDVLNNEQFF.

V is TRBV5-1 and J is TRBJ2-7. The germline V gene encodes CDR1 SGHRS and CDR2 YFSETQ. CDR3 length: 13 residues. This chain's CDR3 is CASSLTAEYEQYF.

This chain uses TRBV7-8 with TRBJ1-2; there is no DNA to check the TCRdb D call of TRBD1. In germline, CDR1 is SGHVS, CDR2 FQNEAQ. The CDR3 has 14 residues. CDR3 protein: CASSFRTGNRGYTF. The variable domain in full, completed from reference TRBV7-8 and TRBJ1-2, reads GAGVSQSPRYKVAKRGQDVALRCDPISGHVSLFWYQQALGQGPEFLTYFQNEAQLDKSGLPSDRFFAERPEGSVSTLKIQRTQQEDSAVYLCASSFRTGNRGYTFGSGTRLTVV.

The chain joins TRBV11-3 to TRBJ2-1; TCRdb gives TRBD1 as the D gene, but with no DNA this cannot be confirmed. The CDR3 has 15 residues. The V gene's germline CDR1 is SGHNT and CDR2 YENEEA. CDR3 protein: CASSLVGTRLDEQFF.

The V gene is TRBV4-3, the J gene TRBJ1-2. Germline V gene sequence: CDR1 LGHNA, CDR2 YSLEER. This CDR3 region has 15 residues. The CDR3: CASSQDRLLNYGYTF.